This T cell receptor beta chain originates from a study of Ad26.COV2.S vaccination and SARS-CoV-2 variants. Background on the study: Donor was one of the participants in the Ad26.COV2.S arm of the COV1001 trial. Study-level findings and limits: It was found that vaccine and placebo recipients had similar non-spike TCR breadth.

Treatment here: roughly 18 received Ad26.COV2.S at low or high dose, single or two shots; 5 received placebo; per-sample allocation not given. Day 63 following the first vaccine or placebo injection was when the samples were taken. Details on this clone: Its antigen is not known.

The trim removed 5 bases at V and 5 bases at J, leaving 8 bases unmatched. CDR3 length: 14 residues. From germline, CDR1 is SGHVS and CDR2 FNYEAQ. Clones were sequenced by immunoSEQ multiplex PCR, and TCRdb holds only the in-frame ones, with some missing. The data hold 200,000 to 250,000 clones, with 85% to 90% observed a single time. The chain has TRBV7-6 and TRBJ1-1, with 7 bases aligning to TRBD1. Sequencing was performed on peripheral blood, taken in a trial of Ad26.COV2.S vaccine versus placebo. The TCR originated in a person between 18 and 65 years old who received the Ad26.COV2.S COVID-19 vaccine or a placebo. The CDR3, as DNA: TGTGCCAGCAGCCCGACAGGGCTTTGGACTGAAGCTTTCTTT. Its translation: CASSPTGLWTEAFF.